This T cell receptor (beta chain) was documented in a study of blood T cell repertoires in COVID-19. Study in general: Sites in the United States, Italy and Spain provided acute and convalescent COVID-19 samples. The analysed material was cDNA or gDNA that came from T cells, B-cell-depleted T cells, or PBMCs.

Source study methods: Amplification with reference gene primers provided the estimates of nucleated cell counts. Here immunoSEQ multiplex PCR was the method, and the copy in TCRdb shows in-frame clones only, minus some. V and J calls and clone size come straight from that table; D and trimming were deduced from the DNA. The data contain around 120,000 clones, more than 75% of them seen just once; the ten biggest clones take up approximately 1.4%. This CDR3 comprises 17 residues. The V segment lost 4 bases and the J segment 3 bases; nucleotides outside the gene matches: 14. CDR1 SGHRS and CDR2 YFSETQ come from the germline V gene.

The chain joins TRBV5-1 to TRBJ2-5; 8 nucleotides line up with TRBD2. The sequence was obtained from a human donor in a cohort sampled during active COVID-19. Sequences were obtained from peripheral blood. For the CDR3, the DNA is TGCGCCAGCAGCCCGGCGGGGGTGCGGGGGGCCGAAGAGACCCAGTACTTC. This codes for CASSPAGVRGAEETQYF.